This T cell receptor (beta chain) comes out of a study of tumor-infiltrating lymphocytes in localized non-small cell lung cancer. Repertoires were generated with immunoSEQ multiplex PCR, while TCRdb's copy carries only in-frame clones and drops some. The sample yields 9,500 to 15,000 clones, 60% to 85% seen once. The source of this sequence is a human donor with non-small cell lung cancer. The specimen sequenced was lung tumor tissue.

CDR3 amino acids: CASSYSGLKETQYF. Written as DNA, the CDR3 is TGTGCCAGCAGTTACTCGGGACTCAAGGAGACCCAGTACTTC. The chain employs TRBV6-5 and TRBJ2-5; a possible D gene is TRBD2 (6 bases). V lost 0 bases to trimming and J lost 5 bases, with 10 bases between them. The CDR3 contains 14 residues. Germline lookup yields CDR1 MNHEY and CDR2 SVGAGI.